The 16 T cell receptor beta chains below all came from one sample that was sequenced in a study of blood T cell repertoires in COVID-19. Here immunoSEQ multiplex PCR was the method, and the copy in TCRdb shows in-frame clones only, minus some. Of about 300,000 clones in the sample, about nine tenths were seen once. The sequenced sample consisted of peripheral blood. The receptor set was obtained from a woman aged 30 to 39 with COVID-19, enrolled during active disease.

The chain is built from TRBV19 and TRBJ2-3, with TRBD1 identical over 9 bases. The CDR3 consists of 16 residues. J lost 0 bases, V lost 4 bases, and 5 bases had no gene match. The germline CDR1 and CDR2 sequences are LNHDA and SQIVND (reference sequence). The DNA of the CDR3 is TGTGCCAGTAGTAACAGGGGACAGGGAAGCACAGATACGCAGTATTTT. Protein: CASSNRGQGSTDTQYF.

CDR3 nucleotides: TGCGCCAGTAAACATAACGGACAAGCCTATGGCTACACCTTC. This sequence encodes CASKHNGQAYGYTF. The chain couples TRBV10-2 to TRBJ1-2; maybe TRBD1 (5 bases). Trimming stripped 9 bases from V and 4 bases from J, with 18 bases between. In germline, CDR1 is WSHSY, CDR2 SAAADI. This CDR3 is 14 amino acids long.

For this clone: The same CDR3 can be traced to other DNA sequences in this sample. The J gene is TRBJ2-5, the V gene TRBV19; 15 nucleotides match TRBD2. The CDR3 consists of 15 residues. CDR1 is LNHDA and CDR2 is SQIVND in the germline V gene (reference sequence). The V segment lost 5 bases and the J segment 4 bases; nucleotides outside the gene matches: 2. The CDR3 bases are TGTGCCAGTAGTTCGGGACTAGCGGGGGGAGAGACCCAGTACTTC. Translated, it gives CASSSGLAGGETQYF.

The chain joins TRBV27 to TRBJ2-1; 10 bases agree with TRBD2. Germline CDR1 MNHEY, CDR2 SMNVEV (reference sequence). The V gene end was trimmed by 6 bases and the J gene end by 5 bases; junction bases not matched to a gene: 4. The CDR3 is 14 residues long. CDR3 amino acids: CASRFSGGDNEQFF. Here the CDR3 DNA reads TGTGCCAGCAGGTTCAGCGGGGGGGACAATGAGCAGTTCTTC.

The rearrangement uses TRBV18 and TRBJ2-1; TRBD1 matches at 7 bases. The V gene's germline CDR1 is KGHSH and CDR2 LQKENI. This CDR3 is built from 14 residues. Trimming took 3 bases from V and 8 from J; bases not matched to a gene: 7. CDR3 nucleotide sequence: TGTGCCAGCTCACCTCCGACAGGGTACGATGAGCAGTTCTTC. Protein sequence: CASSPPTGYDEQFF.

The chain has TRBV7-3 and TRBJ2-2; 11 bases are shared with TRBD1. Germline loops: CDR1 SGHTA, CDR2 FQGTGA. The CDR3 extends over 15 amino acids. V was clipped by 5 bases and J by 7 bases; unmatched bases: 6. The CDR3 loop is CASSGTGGRGGELFF. The CDR3 region has the DNA TGTGCCAGCAGCGGGACAGGGGGTCGCGGCGGGGAGCTGTTTTTT.

The gene calls are TRBV10-3 and TRBJ1-4; TRBD1 matches 10 bases. The J segment lost 8 bases and the V segment lost 6 bases, leaving 9 bases of the junction unmatched. The CDR3 is 15 residues long. From germline, CDR1 is ENHRY and CDR2 SYGVKD. CDR3: CAISADRGSAEKLFF. The CDR3 DNA sequence: TGTGCCATCAGCGCGGACAGGGGGTCGGCCGAAAAACTGTTTTTT.

The gene calls are TRBV6-5 and TRBJ1-5, with D possibly being TRBD1 (5 bases). The CDR3 spans 15 residues. Trimming shortened V by 6 bases and J by 8 bases, and 20 bases separated the two germline ends. The germline CDR1 and CDR2 sequences are MNHEY and SVGAGI. This CDR3 is CASRLGAGPWEPQHF. The CDR3 nucleotides are TGTGCCAGCAGGCTCGGGGCGGGACCCTGGGAGCCCCAGCATTTT.

This clone was counted a single time. This rearrangement joins TRBV6-4 to TRBJ2-3; maybe TRBD2 (6 bases). The V gene lost 5 bases and the J gene lost 6 bases, with 18 bases spanning the gap. Germline CDR1 is MRHNA and CDR2 is SNTAGT. The length of the CDR3 is 15 residues. CDR3 sequence: CASSLSGTSVDTQYF. As DNA, the CDR3 is TGTGCCAGCAGTTTATCCGGGACTTCGGTGGATACGCAGTATTTT.

The genes are TRBV4-3 and TRBJ1-3; D gene ambiguous. The CDR3 contains 14 residues. CDR1 is LGHNA, CDR2 YSLEER, per germline. V was shortened by 1 base and J by 7 bases, with 11 bases between the two germline ends. The DNA for the CDR3 is TGCGCCAGCAGCCAAGGGCAAACGAGGAACACCATATATTTT. This translates into CASSQGQTRNTIYF.

The chain is built from TRBV30 and TRBJ1-2; TRBD1 agrees at 9 bases. CDR1 is GTSNPN, CDR2 SVGIG, per germline (reference sequence). There are 14 residues in the CDR3. V was clipped by 2 bases and J by 4 bases; unmatched bases: 5. The CDR3 reads CAWSPRTGVYGYTF. CDR3 DNA: TGTGCCTGGAGTCCCAGGACAGGGGTCTATGGCTACACCTTC. Variable domain in full (rest from reference TRBV30 and TRBJ1-2): SQTIHQWPATLVQPVGSPLSLECTVEGTSNPNLYWYRQAAGRGLQLLFYSVGIGQISSEVPQNLSASRPQDRQFILSSKKLLLSDSGFYLCAWSPRTGVYGYTFGSGTRLTVV.

V is TRBV6-1 and J is TRBJ2-6; perhaps TRBD1 as D (5 bases). Trimming cost V 4 bases and J 0 bases, with 10 bases left between them. Germline assignment: CDR1 MNHNS and CDR2 SASEGT. The CDR3 contains 16 residues. The CDR3: CASSGWGRSGANVLTF. In nucleotides, the CDR3 is TGTGCCAGCAGTGGATGGGGCCGCTCTGGGGCCAACGTCCTGACTTTC.

The chain employs TRBV28 and TRBJ1-1, with D unclear. The V gene's germline CDR1 is MDHEN and CDR2 SYDVKM. CDR3 length: 13 residues. Trimming took 5 bases from V and 3 from J, leaving 10 bases between them. CDR3 coding DNA: TGTGCCAGCAGTACGCCGGGAGACACTGAAGCTTTCTTT. Its translation is CASSTPGDTEAFF.

There are a few counts of this clone. This chain uses TRBV6-5 with TRBJ1-2, with D perhaps TRBD1 (5 bases). This CDR3 has 13 residues. The V end lost 6 bases, the J end lost 5 bases, and 13 bases lay between the germline ends. The germline V gene has CDR1 MNHEY and CDR2 SVGAGI. The CDR3 loop is CASSNQGLYGYTF. DNA of the CDR3: TGTGCCAGCAGCAACCAGGGCTTGTATGGCTACACCTTC.

This clone was detected a few times. The V and J genes are TRBV19 and TRBJ1-1; possibly TRBD1 for D (6 bases). The V end was cut by 7 bases, the J end by 5 bases, with 23 bases between. Per germline, CDR1 LNHDA and CDR2 SQIVND (reference sequence). This CDR3 contains 16 residues. The CDR3 bases are TGTGCCAGTACTTCCCGGACTGGGGGGGGCTCAACTGAAGCTTTCTTT. The encoded protein is CASTSRTGGGSTEAFF.

The V call is TRBV5-6, the J call TRBJ2-7; 9 positions agree with TRBD1. The V gene's germline CDR1 is SGHDT and CDR2 YYEEEE. After removal of 4 bases from V and 6 bases from J, the junction contained 5 bases not matched to a gene. CDR3 length: 13 amino acids. The CDR3 sequence: CASSLTGGREQYF. As DNA, the CDR3 is TGTGCCAGCAGCCTCACAGGGGGCCGCGAGCAGTACTTC.